The 27 T cell receptor beta chains reported below all come from one sample, sequenced in a study of regulatory T cells in long-lasting Graves disease. The time point here: newly diagnosed GD, antithyroid drugs for less than 3 months. Preparation of the TCR library used RNA extracted from PBMCs. Building of the TCR beta libraries involved iRepertoire HTBI primers and Arm-PCR of CDR3 regions. TCRdb called the multiplex PCR reads again in MiXCR, with one record for every CDR3 protein. The repertoire holds about 620,000 distinct CDR3 sequences, with roughly 16% as singletons. The same data also went into a second study, on T cells in Graves' hyperthyroidism and ophthalmopathy.

The specimen was peripheral blood mononuclear cells (PBMCs), collected at new diagnosis, from a patient treated with antithyroid drugs. The receptors derive from a woman aged 30 to 39 with Graves disease.

Many counts were recorded for this clonotype. The rearrangement uses TRBV28 and TRBJ1-1, with 7 nucleotides matching TRBD1. CDR3 length equals 18 residues. In germline, CDR1 is MDHEN, CDR2 SYDVKM. V gave up 8 bases and J gave up 11 bases; unmatched junction bases: 29. The CDR3 nucleotides are TGTGCCAGCGGAACCGGGGACAGATCTTTTTGGGCCTCAACGGGGGCTTTCTTT. Its protein is CASGTGDRSFWASTGAFF.

This rearrangement joins TRBV30 to TRBJ2-1; D unresolved. V was pared by 2 bases and J by 10 bases, with 9 bases between. CDR1 GTSNPN and CDR2 SVGIG come from the germline V gene (reference sequence). The CDR3 is 11 amino acids. Here the CDR3 reads CAWSWLSEQFF. CDR3 DNA sequence: TGTGCCTGGAGTTGGCTTAGCGAGCAGTTCTTC.

This clonotype has just a few counts. The gene calls are TRBV15 and TRBJ2-3, with 11 bases that match TRBD2. Germline V CDR1 and CDR2: LNHNV, YYDKDF (reference sequence). Trimming at V came to 5 bases and at J to 8 bases, leaving 15 bases not matched to a gene. This CDR3 has 17 amino acids. The CDR3 bases are TGTGCCACCAGCTCCAGAAGAACTAGCGGGAGTGGGGGTACGCAGTATTTT. Protein product: CATSSRRTSGSGGTQYF. Filled out from reference TRBV15 and TRBJ2-3, the complete variable domain reads DAMVIQNPRYQVTQFGKPVTLSCSQTLNHNVMYWYQQKSSQAPKLLFHYYDKDFNNEADTPDNFQSRRPNTSFCFLDIRSPGLGDTAMYLCATSSRRTSGSGGTQYFGPGTRLTVL.

This clonotype was counted ten times or more. V usage is TRBV28 and J usage is TRBJ1-5; no firm D call. Germline CDR1 MDHEN, CDR2 SYDVKM. The CDR3 is 13 residues long. V lost 8 bases, J lost 4 bases, and 12 bases lay in between. In DNA form, the CDR3 reads TGTGCCAGCCGGCCGACGGTTAATCAGCCCCAGCATTTT. Its translation: CASRPTVNQPQHF. The full variable domain, in which reference TRBV28 and TRBJ1-5 provide the parts outside the CDR3, is DVKVTQSSRYLVKRTGEKVFLECVQDMDHENMFWYRQDPGLGLRLIYFSYDVKMKEKGDIPEGYSVSREKKERFSLILESASTNQTSMYLCASRPTVNQPQHFGDGTRLSIL.

The table lists this clonotype with many counts. J is TRBJ2-7 and V is TRBV6-2 or TRBV6-3; D perhaps matches TRBD2 (5 bases). V lost 4 bases and J lost 1, with 11 bases in between. CDR3 length: 14 amino acids. Per germline, CDR1 MNHEY and CDR2 SVGEGT. The CDR3 sequence: CASSSAVRSYEQYF. The CDR3 DNA is TGTGCCAGCAGTTCAGCGGTTAGGTCCTACGAGCAGTACTTC.

This clonotype was observed many times. V usage is TRBV28 and J usage is TRBJ2-1; D may be TRBD1 (5 bases). Trimming cost V 3 bases and J 6 bases, with 18 bases left between them. Germline CDR1 reads MDHEN; CDR2 reads SYDVKM. The CDR3 is 16 amino acids. The DNA of the CDR3 is TGTGCCAGCAGTTTCCCGGCAGGGTTTCGTGGCAATGAGCAGTTCTTC. Protein sequence: CASSFPAGFRGNEQFF.

This clonotype was counted many times. V is TRBV12-3 or TRBV12-4 and J is TRBJ1-1; 8 bases line up with TRBD1. CDR3 length: 14 residues. Germline trimming cut 7 bases from V and 7 bases from J; bases unmatched to any gene: 11. CDR3 DNA: TGTGCCAGCATGACCCTGGACAGGGCTGATGAAGCTTTCTTT. Translation: CASMTLDRADEAFF.

This clonotype was seen more than once but under ten times. The chain combines TRBV19 with TRBJ2-3; 8 bases are shared with TRBD1. V shed 3 bases and J 4 bases; nucleotides not matched to a gene: 6. The germline gives CDR1 LNHDA, CDR2 SQIVND (reference sequence). This CDR3 is built from 15 residues. CDR3 region: CASSMGQGAPDTQYF. DNA for the CDR3: TGTGCCAGTAGTATGGGCCAGGGGGCACCAGATACGCAGTATTTT.

The genes are TRBV5-1 and TRBJ1-1; tentative D call: TRBD1 (5 bases). Germline lookup yields CDR1 SGHRS and CDR2 YFSETQ. The V gene lost 0 bases and the J gene lost 7 bases, with 13 bases spanning the gap. The CDR3 runs 14 residues. The CDR3 DNA is TGCGCCAGCAGCTTGGTTCCCGGGGGTTATGAAGCTTTCTTT. Protein sequence: CASSLVPGGYEAFF.

This clonotype was seen repeatedly, ten times or more. V and J are TRBV28 and TRBJ2-1, with TRBD2 matching 10 bases. The J segment lost 2 bases and the V segment lost 4 bases, leaving 5 bases of the junction unmatched. Germline assignment: CDR1 MDHEN and CDR2 SYDVKM. This CDR3 has 16 residues. The CDR3 DNA follows: TGTGCCAGCAGTTGGGGAGCGGGAGGGCCCTACAATGAGCAGTTCTTC. Its translation: CASSWGAGGPYNEQFF.

In its sample, this clonotype was seen a few times. The CDR3 region has the DNA TGTGCCAGCAGCCCGGGACTAGCAGTCACCGGGGAGCTGTTTTTT. Translation: CASSPGLAVTGELFF. The chain combines TRBV7-9 with TRBJ2-2; 9 bases map to TRBD2. Germline V gene data show CDR1 as SEHNR and CDR2 as FQNEAQ (reference sequence). CDR3 length equals 15 residues. V shed 5 bases and J 4 bases; nucleotides not matched to a gene: 5. Variable domain in full (rest from reference TRBV7-9 and TRBJ2-2): DTGVSQNPRHKITKRGQNVTFRCDPISEHNRLYWYRQTLGQGPEFLTYFQNEAQLEKSRLLSDRFSAERPKGSFSTLEIQRTEQGDSAMYLCASSPGLAVTGELFFGEGSRLTVL.

This clonotype was counted ten times or more. At one of its ends the junction is not consistent with the germline gene, which may arise from a read error. The J gene is TRBJ2-2, the V gene TRBV7-9, with a weak D call TRBD2 (5 bases). The CDR3 loop spans 11 amino acids. Germline CDR1 is SEHNR and CDR2 is FQNEAQ (reference sequence). The CDR3 reads CASSLHGELLF. The CDR3 DNA reads as TGTGCCAGCAGCTTACACGGGGAGCTCCTTTTT.

This clonotype was found many times. The chain joins TRBV28 to TRBJ2-5; D gene uncertain. The CDR3 loop spans 14 amino acids. Trimming took 3 bases from V and 1 from J, leaving 9 bases between them. CDR1 is MDHEN, CDR2 SYDVKM, per germline. The CDR3 DNA is TGTGCCAGCAGTTTTGGGATTCGCCAAGAGACCCAGTACTTC. It codes for CASSFGIRQETQYF.

The V and J genes are TRBV27 and TRBJ1-4; D unclear. CDR3 size: 14 residues. The germline V and J ends were trimmed by 3 bases and 6 bases, with 11 bases remaining between them. The V gene's germline CDR1 is MNHEY and CDR2 SMNVEV (reference sequence). The CDR3 DNA reads TGTGCCAGCAGTTTGAGTCGGGTGGATGAAAAACTGTTTTTT. Residues: CASSLSRVDEKLFF.

Note on this clonotype: A read error may be the cause here, since a much bigger clone is one base away. The gene calls are TRBV2 and TRBJ1-2; D might be TRBD1 (5 bases). CDR3 length equals 13 residues. CDR1 and CDR2 from the germline V gene are SNHLY and FYNNEI. The CDR3 reads CASSGFQWDGCTF. For the CDR3, the DNA is TGTGCCAGCAGCGGGTTTCAGTGGGACGGCTGCACCTTC.

The chain carries TRBV30 and TRBJ2-7; D unclear. The CDR3 loop spans 13 amino acids. Germline CDR1 GTSNPN, CDR2 SVGIG (reference sequence). Trimming took 2 bases from V and 0 from J, leaving 8 bases between them. The CDR3 DNA is TGTGCCTGGAGTTGGACGGGCTCCTACGAGCAGTACTTC. This codes for CAWSWTGSYEQYF. Combining the CDR3 with reference TRBV30 and TRBJ2-7 gives the whole variable domain SQTIHQWPATLVQPVGSPLSLECTVEGTSNPNLYWYRQAAGRGLQLLFYSVGIGQISSEVPQNLSASRPQDRQFILSSKKLLLSDSGFYLCAWSWTGSYEQYFGPGTRLTVT.

This clonotype was seen a handful of times. V is TRBV2 and J is TRBJ2-1; unclear D gene. CDR1 is SNHLY, CDR2 FYNNEI, per germline. The CDR3 is 14 amino acids. Trimming pared 5 bases from V and 1 base from J, leaving 9 bases between. The CDR3 nucleotides are TGTGCCAGCAGTTTCGACAAATCCTACAATGAGCAGTTCTTC. Translated: CASSFDKSYNEQFF.

This clonotype was found many times. The J gene is TRBJ2-7, the V gene TRBV20-1; D call uncertain. The CDR3 runs to 14 residues. The germline V gene encodes CDR1 DFQATT and CDR2 SNEGSKA (reference sequence). V lost 3 bases and J lost 5, with 17 bases in between. The CDR3 sequence is CSARYRLGYDEQYF. CDR3 bases: TGCAGTGCTAGGTACAGACTGGGATATGACGAGCAGTACTTC.

This clonotype was counted many times. The genes are TRBV28 and TRBJ2-3; either TRBD1 or TRBD2 may fit D (5 bases each). Between the trimmed V and J ends, which lost 5 bases and 6 bases, there was a span of 21 bases. CDR1 and CDR2 (germline): MDHEN, SYDVKM. The CDR3 extends over 16 amino acids. CDR3 in amino acids: CASSPPLLGALDTQYF. In DNA form, the CDR3 reads TGTGCCAGCAGTCCCCCCCTACTAGGGGCTTTGGATACGCAGTATTTT.

This clonotype was observed a few times. The V and J genes are TRBV14 and TRBJ2-5; no firm D call. CDR3 size: 13 residues. Germline CDR1 and CDR2: SGHDN and FVKESK. Between the trimmed V and J ends, which lost 8 bases and 7 bases, there was a span of 17 bases. The CDR3 sequence: CASCGQVPGTQYF. The CDR3 DNA reads TGTGCCAGCTGTGGCCAGGTACCGGGGACCCAGTACTTC.

This clonotype has at least ten counts. The chain combines TRBV20-1 with TRBJ2-2, with D possibly matching TRBD2 (5 bases). From germline, CDR1 is DFQATT and CDR2 SNEGSKA (reference sequence). The CDR3 sequence is 11 residues long. Trimming cost V 6 bases and J 12 bases, with 14 bases left between them. Here the CDR3 reads CSAERRGKLFF. The DNA for the CDR3 is TGCAGTGCCGAGCGGCGTGGGAAGCTGTTTTTT.

The chain recombines TRBV6-5 with TRBJ1-1, with D perhaps matching TRBD1 (5 bases). Per germline, CDR1 MNHEY and CDR2 SVGAGI. Trimming stripped 2 bases from V and 0 bases from J, with 13 bases between. The CDR3 extends over 16 amino acids. The CDR3 loop reads CASSYTPQAMNTEAFF. CDR3 DNA sequence: TGTGCCAGCAGTTACACCCCACAGGCCATGAACACTGAAGCTTTCTTT.

As DNA, the CDR3 is TGTGCCAGCAGTTTACCCCGATTTGGACAGGGGGCAGACTCCTACAATGAGCAGTACTTC. Translation gives CASSLPRFGQGADSYNEQYF. The chain has TRBV27 and TRBJ2-5; 11 positions match TRBD1. The germline V gene has CDR1 MNHEY and CDR2 SMNVEV (reference sequence). This CDR3 is 20 amino acids long. The trim removed 2 bases at V and 11 bases at J, leaving 25 bases unmatched.

In its sample, this clonotype was seen many times. The rearrangement uses TRBV7-2 and TRBJ2-1, with 8 positions matching TRBD2. This CDR3 spans 15 amino acids. V lost 5 bases, J lost 3 bases, and 6 bases stayed unmatched. In germline, CDR1 is SGHTA, CDR2 FQGNSA. In DNA, the CDR3 is TGTGCCAGCAGCACTCAAGCGGGAGTCTACAATGAGCAGTTCTTC. Protein sequence: CASSTQAGVYNEQFF.

The chain has TRBV30 and TRBJ2-2; maybe TRBD1 (5 bases). The CDR3 extends over 15 amino acids. CDR1 is GTSNPN, CDR2 SVGIG, per germline (reference sequence). V gave up 3 bases and J gave up 4 bases, with 15 bases separating them. The DNA of the CDR3 is TGTGCCTGGAGAAGAGGTCAGGGTGTCACCGGGGAGCTGTTTTTT. It translates to CAWRRGQGVTGELFF. The full variable domain, with the rest looked up from reference TRBV30 and TRBJ2-2, is SQTIHQWPATLVQPVGSPLSLECTVEGTSNPNLYWYRQAAGRGLQLLFYSVGIGQISSEVPQNLSASRPQDRQFILSSKKLLLSDSGFYLCAWRRGQGVTGELFFGEGSRLTVL.

This clonotype showed up just a few times. The chain employs TRBV18 and TRBJ1-2; 8 bases match TRBD1. This CDR3 is built from 13 residues. Trimming cost V 5 bases and J 6 bases; bases outside gene matches: 5. CDR1 and CDR2 (germline): KGHSH, LQKENI. CDR3 sequence reads: CASSRTGYNGYTF. CDR3 bases: TGTGCCAGCTCAAGGACAGGGTATAATGGCTACACCTTC.

This clonotype was seen at least ten times. The chain carries TRBV19 and TRBJ1-1; D might be TRBD1 (5 bases). Per the germline V gene, CDR1 is LNHDA and CDR2 is SQIVND (reference sequence). Trimming shortened V by 6 bases and J by 3 bases, and 17 bases separated the two germline ends. The CDR3 is made up of 15 amino acids. The CDR3 spells CASRFAGFRDTEAFF. The CDR3, as DNA: TGTGCCAGTAGGTTCGCCGGGTTCAGGGACACTGAAGCTTTCTTT.